There are many counts of the clone carrying this T cell receptor beta chain. A library of TCRbeta sequences, prepared with unique molecular identifiers, was generated. MiXCR, run by TCRdb on the PCR reads, gives a single entry per CDR3 protein. This table holds about 350,000 distinct CDR3 sequences, 13% found once. The V and J ends lost 0 bases and 4 bases respectively, with 11 bases between them. The CDR3 covers 15 residues. Germline V lookup: CDR1 SGHNT, CDR2 YYREEE (reference sequence). This sample stems from a study of T-cell reconstitution after alpha-beta-depleted transplantation in children. This chain connects TRBV5-4 to TRBJ2-1, with unresolved D. The TCR was taken from a human donor who donated a stem cell graft to a child with Fanconi anemia. The sequences come from PBMCs, collected from the stem cell graft. The chain's CDR3 is CASSLDVQEYNEQFF. DNA for the CDR3: TGTGCCAGCAGCTTGGATGTCCAGGAATACAATGAGCAGTTCTTC.